The 20 T cell receptor beta chains given below trace back to one sample, sequenced in a study of cytomegalovirus exposure and HLA in healthy donors. In the PCR, 60 Vbeta and 13 Jbeta primers were used. Using immunoSEQ multiplex PCR, the repertoire was profiled, and TCRdb retains in-frame clones only, with some absent. This table holds 110,000 to 150,000 clones, roughly four fifths found once. Material for sequencing was PBMCs. These receptors were collected from a man between 18 and 35 years old in good health and CMV-seropositive.

The chain recombines TRBV27 with TRBJ1-2; D ambiguous. The CDR3 covers 15 residues. The V end lost 9 bases, the J end lost 7 bases, and 24 bases lay between the germline ends. Germline-derived CDR1 and CDR2 are MNHEY and SMNVEV (reference sequence). The CDR3 nucleotides are TGTGCCAGTGCAAGTCGCGGACGGACCCGGGGTGGCTACACCTTC. Encoded protein: CASASRGRTRGGYTF.

V is TRBV25-1 and J is TRBJ1-1; D is unresolved. Trimming removed 4 bases from V and 0 bases from J, with 9 bases in between. The CDR3 runs 14 residues. Germline V gives CDR1 MGHDK, CDR2 SYGVNS. The CDR3 DNA sequence: TGTGCCAGCAGTGGCGACGGGATGAACACTGAAGCTTTCTTT. This sequence encodes CASSGDGMNTEAFF.

J is TRBJ2-7 and V is TRBV2; 8 positions agree with TRBD2. CDR3 length equals 13 residues. Germline loops: CDR1 SNHLY, CDR2 FYNNEI. V shed 5 bases, J shed 7 bases, and the junction held 7 bases outside the gene matches. CDR3: CASSQRELEEQYF. The CDR3 DNA reads TGTGCCAGCAGTCAGCGGGAGCTTGAGGAGCAGTACTTC. Combining the CDR3 with reference TRBV2 and TRBJ2-7 gives the whole variable domain EPEVTQTPSHQVTQMGQEVILRCVPISNHLYFYWYRQILGQKVEFLVSFYNNEISEKSEIFDDQFSVERPDGSNFTLKIRSTKLEDSAMYFCASSQRELEEQYFGPGTRLTVT.

The genes are TRBV7-2 and TRBJ2-2; tentative D call: TRBD1 (5 bases). This CDR3 is built from 15 residues. The V gene's germline CDR1 is SGHTA and CDR2 FQGNSA. Between the trimmed V and J ends, which lost 3 bases and 0 bases, there was a span of 8 bases. CDR3 protein: CASSFRATNTGELFF. CDR3 DNA sequence: TGTGCCAGCAGCTTCAGGGCAACGAACACCGGGGAGCTGTTTTTT. Full variable domain (outside the CDR3, taken from reference TRBV7-2 and TRBJ2-2): GAGVSQSPSNKVTEKGKDVELRCDPISGHTALYWYRQSLGQGLEFLIYFQGNSAPDKSGLPSDRFSAERTGGSVSTLTIQRTQQEDSAVYLCASSFRATNTGELFFGEGSRLTVL.

The J gene is TRBJ2-7, the V gene TRBV6-1; D not certain. The CDR3 sequence is 14 residues long. Trimming pared 0 bases from V and 2 bases from J, leaving 8 bases between. The germline gives CDR1 MNHNS, CDR2 SASEGT. CDR3 in amino acids: CASSEATETYEQYF. CDR3 nucleotides: TGTGCCAGCAGTGAAGCAACTGAAACCTACGAGCAGTACTTC.

The genes are TRBV5-1 and TRBJ2-3; 9 nucleotides agree with TRBD2. V lost 1 base to trimming and J lost 0 bases; unmatched junction nucleotides: 6. Germline CDR1 and CDR2: SGHRS and YFSETQ. The CDR3 contains 17 residues. As DNA, the CDR3 is TGCGCCAGCAGCTTGTGGCAGCGGGGGGCTAGCACAGATACGCAGTATTTT. Its protein product is CASSLWQRGASTDTQYF. The full variable domain, rest sourced from reference TRBV5-1 and TRBJ2-3, is KAGVTQTPRYLIKTRGQQVTLSCSPISGHRSVSWYQQTPGQGLQFLFEYFSETQRNKGNFPGRFSGRQFSNSRSEMNVSTLELGDSALYLCASSLWQRGASTDTQYFGPGTRLTVL.

In DNA form, the CDR3 reads TGTGCCAGCATACAAGCGGGCACAGATACGCAGTATTTT. This translates into CASIQAGTDTQYF. The chain joins TRBV6-5 to TRBJ2-3; D is perhaps TRBD2 (5 bases). The CDR3 totals 13 residues. V was shortened by 7 bases and J by 1 base, with 9 bases between the two germline ends. The germline V gene has CDR1 MNHEY and CDR2 SVGAGI.

The chain employs TRBV19 and TRBJ2-5; D gene ambiguous. Germline V CDR1 and CDR2: LNHDA, SQIVND (reference sequence). CDR3 length: 15 amino acids. Trimming stripped 4 bases from V and 5 bases from J, with 17 bases between. In nucleotides, the CDR3 is TGTGCCAGTAGTACCTTTAGCAGTCTGGAGGAGACCCAGTACTTC. It translates to CASSTFSSLEETQYF.

The CDR3 reads CASRPGGLSQPQHF. As DNA, the CDR3 is TGTGCCAGCAGGCCGGGGGGGCTTAGTCAGCCCCAGCATTTT. The V call is TRBV28, the J call TRBJ1-5; perhaps TRBD1 as D (6 bases). Trimming left V 6 bases short and J 6 bases short, with 15 bases between. The CDR3 has 14 residues. Per germline, CDR1 MDHEN and CDR2 SYDVKM.

This clone has just one count. The chain links TRBV19 to TRBJ2-7; 11 bases line up with TRBD1. The V segment lost 5 bases and the J segment 1 base; nucleotides outside the gene matches: 4. Germline CDR1 LNHDA, CDR2 SQIVND (reference sequence). The CDR3 has 15 amino acids. In DNA, the CDR3 is TGTGCCAGTAGTCCCGGGACAGGGGGTTCCTACGAGCAGTACTTC. Translation: CASSPGTGGSYEQYF.

This clone was recorded once. The same CDR3 also results from other DNA sequences found in this sample. The J gene is TRBJ1-2, the V gene TRBV27, with D hard to call. This CDR3 comprises 13 residues. The germline V gene has CDR1 MNHEY and CDR2 SMNVEV (reference sequence). The V end was cut by 3 bases, the J end by 1 base, with 6 bases between. CDR3 nucleotides: TGTGCCAGCAGTTTGGGAGTTAACTATGGCTACACCTTC. This translates into CASSLGVNYGYTF.

The chain joins TRBV28 to TRBJ1-5, with D hard to call. This CDR3 has 12 residues. V lost 0 bases, J lost 7 bases, and 4 bases lay in between. Germline lookup yields CDR1 MDHEN and CDR2 SYDVKM. CDR3 in amino acids: CASSLWGQPQHF. The CDR3 DNA follows: TGTGCCAGCAGTTTATGGGGCCAGCCCCAGCATTTT.

The chain uses TRBV28 and TRBJ2-7, with 7 nucleotides matching TRBD1. The CDR3 spans 14 residues. With 4 bases clipped from V and 6 bases from J, the junction kept 9 bases outside the gene matches. Looked up from germline, CDR1 is MDHEN and CDR2 is SYDVKM. The CDR3 is CASSSLDRVGEQYF. CDR3 DNA sequence: TGTGCCAGCAGTTCACTCGACAGGGTCGGCGAGCAGTACTTC.

This chain links TRBV30 with TRBJ2-5, with D possibly TRBD2 on 6 matching bases. The J call could be wrong; TRBJ2-7 is a better fit for the DNA end. The CDR3 has 13 amino acids. Germline V lookup: CDR1 GTSNPN, CDR2 SVGIG (reference sequence). The CDR3 reads CAWLGGGSYEQYF. The CDR3 nucleotides read TGTGCCTGGTTGGGGGGAGGCTCCTACGAGCAGTACTTC.

V gene TRBV4-2 combines with J gene TRBJ2-1; 10 bases are a match to TRBD2. This CDR3 has 17 residues. Looked up from germline, CDR1 is LGHNA and CDR2 is YNFKEQ. After removal of 1 base from V and 8 bases from J, the junction contained 11 bases not matched to a gene. The CDR3 DNA is TGTGCCAGCAGCCAAGGCGGGACTAGCGAGAGACGGGATGAGCAGTTCTTC. It is translated as CASSQGGTSERRDEQFF.

J is TRBJ1-2 and V is TRBV6-5; the D gene is possibly TRBD1 (6 bases). The CDR3 totals 15 residues. The ends were cut back, 6 bases at V and 5 bases at J, with 19 bases in the middle. Germline-derived CDR1 and CDR2 are MNHEY and SVGAGI. In DNA form, the CDR3 reads TGTGCCAGCAGCGACTCCCAGGGGCGCGGGTATGGCTACACCTTC. Its translation is CASSDSQGRGYGYTF.

The J gene is TRBJ1-6, the V gene TRBV28, with TRBD1 as a possible D gene (6 bases). This CDR3 is 14 amino acids long. The V gene's germline CDR1 is MDHEN and CDR2 SYDVKM. V lost 8 bases, J lost 8 bases, and 16 bases lay in between. CDR3 nucleotides: TGTGCCAGCTCCTCGGGACATCGGGATTCACCCCTCCACTTT. Protein product: CASSSGHRDSPLHF.

This chain uses TRBV7-3 with TRBJ2-3; the match to TRBD1 covers 9 bases. J gave up 5 bases and V 5 bases, and 5 bases lay outside the gene matches. In germline, CDR1 is SGHTA, CDR2 FQGTGA. The CDR3 totals 14 residues. The CDR3: CASSPGTGKDTQYF. The CDR3 DNA reads as TGTGCCAGCAGCCCAGGGACAGGGAAAGATACGCAGTATTTT.

The chain combines TRBV7-9 with TRBJ2-5; TRBD2 matches at 11 bases. This CDR3 spans 17 amino acids. Germline CDR1 reads SEHNR; CDR2 reads FQNEAQ (reference sequence). Unmatched junction bases numbered 12, after V lost 4 bases and J lost 5 bases. The CDR3 DNA is TGTGCCAGCAGCTGGGGGGCGCGAACTAGCGGGAGTGAGACCCAGTACTTC. This gives the protein CASSWGARTSGSETQYF.

Only a few counts were recorded for this clone. The gene calls are TRBV7-9 and TRBJ1-1, with D possibly TRBD1 on 6 matching bases. CDR3 length equals 13 residues. The germline V gene has CDR1 SEHNR and CDR2 FQNEAQ (reference sequence). The germline V and J ends were trimmed by 4 bases and 10 bases, with 16 bases remaining between them. CDR3 protein: CASSSAAGDRAFF. CDR3 nucleotides: TGTGCCAGCAGCTCAGCAGCAGGGGATAGAGCTTTCTTT. The full variable domain, with the rest looked up from reference TRBV7-9 and TRBJ1-1, is DTGVSQNPRHKITKRGQNVTFRCDPISEHNRLYWYRQTLGQGPEFLTYFQNEAQLEKSRLLSDRFSAERPKGSFSTLEIQRTEQGDSAMYLCASSSAAGDRAFFGQGTRLTVV.